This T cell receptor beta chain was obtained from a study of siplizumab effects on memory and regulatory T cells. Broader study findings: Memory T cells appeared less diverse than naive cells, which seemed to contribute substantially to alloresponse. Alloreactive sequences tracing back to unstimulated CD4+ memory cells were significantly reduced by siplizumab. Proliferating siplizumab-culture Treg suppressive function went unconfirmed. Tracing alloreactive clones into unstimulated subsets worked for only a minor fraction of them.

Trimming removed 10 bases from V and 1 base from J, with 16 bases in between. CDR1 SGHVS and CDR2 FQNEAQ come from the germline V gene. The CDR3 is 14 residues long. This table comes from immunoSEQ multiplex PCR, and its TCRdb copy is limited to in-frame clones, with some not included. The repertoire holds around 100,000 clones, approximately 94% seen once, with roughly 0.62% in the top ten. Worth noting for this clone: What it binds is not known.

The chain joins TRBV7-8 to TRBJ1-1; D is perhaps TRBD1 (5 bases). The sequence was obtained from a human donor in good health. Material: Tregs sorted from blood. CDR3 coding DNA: TGTGCCACCCGAGTGGACATTCGGAACACTGAAGCTTTCTTT. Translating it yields CATRVDIRNTEAFF.